The present T cell receptor beta chain was sequenced within a study of tumor-infiltrating lymphocytes in primary liver carcinoma. About the research overall: The study enrolled male and female patients aged 30 to 69 years.

Study conclusions and caveats: Tumors had a top-250-clone fraction that was significantly higher than blood (p = 0.039).

Per the germline V gene, CDR1 is SEHNR and CDR2 is FQNEAQ (reference sequence). The CDR3 runs 15 residues. Between the trimmed V and J ends, which lost 2 bases and 1 base, there was a span of 10 bases. TCR beta cDNA was made from approximately 500 ng total RNA with a constant-region primer. For TCR beta, libraries were produced by three nested multiplex PCR rounds using slightly modified ARM-PCR. TRBV1-TRBV30 forward and Cbeta reverse primers drove the first two approximately 10-cycle rounds. Using its own MiXCR run on the multiplex PCR reads, TCRdb lists one record per CDR3 protein. The sample consists of approximately 300,000 distinct CDR3 sequences, 65% of them appearing once. The source of the blood RNA was unsorted whole blood, and germline DNA was extracted as well. Among the patients, all had chronic HBV infection and none had been treated. Preoperatively, about 4 milliliters of peripheral blood were collected.

Comment on this clonotype: Its antigen is not identified.

This TCR derives from a man aged 40-55 years with primary liver carcinoma and hepatitis B virus infection. V and J are TRBV7-9 and TRBJ2-3, with D possibly TRBD2 on 5 matching bases. What was sequenced was peripheral blood. As DNA, the CDR3 is TGTGCCAGCAGCTTAACGCGGGTTGGCACAGATACGCAGTATTTT. It is translated as CASSLTRVGTDTQYF.